The source of this TCR beta chain is a study of T-cell memory formation after mild COVID-19. With 2 bases clipped from V and 5 bases from J, the junction kept 5 bases outside the gene matches. The CDR3 sequence is 14 residues long. Germline assignment: CDR1 DFQATT and CDR2 SNEGSKA (reference sequence). TCRdb called the 5' RACE reads again in MiXCR, with one record for every CDR3 protein. The data hold 340,000 or so distinct CDR3 sequences, with 13% observed a single time. This chain joins TRBV20-1 and TRBJ1-3; the match to TRBD1 covers 8 bases. The source is a man aged 18 to 30 who had mild COVID-19 (a few samples of this study predate the infection). Cell type and time point are not known. Sequencing was done on a sample of PBMCs or a T cell subset sorted from them (not recorded which). CDR3 region: CSARPGQARNTIYF. Written as DNA, the CDR3 is TGCAGTGCTAGACCGGGACAGGCCAGAAACACCATATATTTT.